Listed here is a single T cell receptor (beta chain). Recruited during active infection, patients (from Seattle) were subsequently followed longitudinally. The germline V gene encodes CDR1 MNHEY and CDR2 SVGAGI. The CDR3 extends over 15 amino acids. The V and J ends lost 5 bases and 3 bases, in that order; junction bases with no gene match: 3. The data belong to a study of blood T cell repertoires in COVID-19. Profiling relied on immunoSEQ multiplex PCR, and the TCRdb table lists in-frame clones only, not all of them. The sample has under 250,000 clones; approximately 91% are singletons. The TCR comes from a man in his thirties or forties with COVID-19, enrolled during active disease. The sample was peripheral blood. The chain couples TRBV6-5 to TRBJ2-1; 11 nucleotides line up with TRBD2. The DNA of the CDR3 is TGTGCCAGCAGTCCGCTAGCGGGGGGCTACAATGAGCAGTTCTTC. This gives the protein CASSPLAGGYNEQFF.